This T cell receptor (beta chain) was obtained from a study of T cells in narcolepsy. Study at large: Healthy controls were enrolled alongside patients with narcolepsy type 1 or type 2.

TCRdb keeps only in-frame clones here, not all; method: immunoSEQ multiplex PCR. The profile shows 20,000 to 30,000 clones, more than 80% of them singletons. With regard to this clone: What it binds is unknown.

The CDR3 is made up of 18 amino acids. With 3 bases clipped from V and 0 bases from J, the junction kept 9 bases outside the gene matches. Germline loops: CDR1 SGHRS, CDR2 YFSETQ. Findings of the study overall: Autoreactive HCRT-specific and TRIB2-specific clonotypes were marked in same-patient CSF-versus-blood CD4+ comparisons.

The chain is built from TRBV5-1 and TRBJ1-3; TRBD1 agrees at 10 bases. Specimen: CD45RA- memory CD4+ T cells from PBMCs. This sequence was found in a human donor with narcolepsy. The CDR3 DNA reads as TGCGCCAGCAGCTCCGGGACAGGGGTTCGACCCTCTGGAAACACCATATATTTT. Translation: CASSSGTGVRPSGNTIYF.